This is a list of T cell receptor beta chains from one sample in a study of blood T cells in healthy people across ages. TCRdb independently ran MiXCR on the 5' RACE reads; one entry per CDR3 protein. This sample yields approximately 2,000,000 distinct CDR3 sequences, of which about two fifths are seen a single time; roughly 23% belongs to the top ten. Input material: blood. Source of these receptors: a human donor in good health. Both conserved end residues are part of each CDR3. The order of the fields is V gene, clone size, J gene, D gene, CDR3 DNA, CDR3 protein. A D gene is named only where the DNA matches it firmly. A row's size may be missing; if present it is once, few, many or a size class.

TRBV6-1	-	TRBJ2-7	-	TGTGCCAGCAAATTTCGGGCAGGAGACTCCTACGAGCAGTACTTC	CASKFRAGDSYEQYF
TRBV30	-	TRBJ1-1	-	TGTGCCTGGAGTCCTCTGTGGGAAAAGCTCACTGAAGCTTTCTTT	CAWSPLWEKLTEAFF
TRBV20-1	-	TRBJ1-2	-	TGCAGTGCTAGAGATGGTCGAGGCCCGGGGTATGGCTACACCTTC	CSARDGRGPGYGYTF
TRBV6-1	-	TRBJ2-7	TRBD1	TGTGCCAGCAGTGCACAGGGGGCATACGAGCAGTACTTC	CASSAQGAYEQYF
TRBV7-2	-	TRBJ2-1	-	TGTGCCAGCAGCCCACATCCGCAAGAAGGTCGAAATGAGCAGTTCTTC	CASSPHPQEGRNEQFF
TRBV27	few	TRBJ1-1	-	TGTGCCAGCAGCTTGACAGTAGCCACTGAAGCTTTCTTT	CASSLTVATEAFF
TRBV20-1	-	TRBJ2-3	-	TGCAGTGCTGTCGAGGGCAGCACAGATACGCAGTATTTT	CSAVEGSTDTQYF
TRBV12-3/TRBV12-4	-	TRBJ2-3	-	TGTGCCAGCAGGACAGCCTTGGATACGCAGTATTTT	CASRTALDTQYF
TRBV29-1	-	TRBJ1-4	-	TGCAGCGTTCGAGAGCCCGCAACTAATGAAAAACTGTTTTTT	CSVREPATNEKLFF
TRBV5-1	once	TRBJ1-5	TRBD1	TGCGCCAGCAGCCCCAACCCGACAGGGTCCAATCAGCCCCAGCATTTT	CASSPNPTGSNQPQHF
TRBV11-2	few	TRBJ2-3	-	TGTGCCAGCAGCTTAGTTCCGGGCACAGATACGCAGTATTTT	CASSLVPGTDTQYF
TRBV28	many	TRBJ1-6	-	TGTGCCAGCAGTTTAAAACCGTCCGGCTCCTATAATTCACCCCTCCACTTT	CASSLKPSGSYNSPLHF
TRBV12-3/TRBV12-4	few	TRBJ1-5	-	TGTGCCAGCAGTTCTGCAGGCATACGCAATCAGCCCCAGCATTTT	CASSSAGIRNQPQHF
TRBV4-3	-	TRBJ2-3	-	TGCGCCGGCAGCCAGATGGGTAGCACAGATACGCAGTATTTT	CAGSQMGSTDTQYF
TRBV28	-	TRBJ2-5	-	TGTGCCAGCAGTCCCATACGACAGTTACAAGAGACCCAGTACTTC	CASSPIRQLQETQYF
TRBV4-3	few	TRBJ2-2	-	TGCGCCAGCAGCCAAGAAGGGCGCGATACCGGGGAGCTGTTTTTT	CASSQEGRDTGELFF
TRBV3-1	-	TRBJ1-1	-	TGTGCCAGCAGCCAAGGGGGACTTCTTGAAGCTTTCTTT	CASSQGGLLEAFF
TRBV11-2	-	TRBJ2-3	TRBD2	TGTGCCAGCAACATAGCGGGAGTGAGCACAGATACGCAGTATTTT	CASNIAGVSTDTQYF
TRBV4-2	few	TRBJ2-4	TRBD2	TGTGCCAGCAGCCAAGATCAGAGATGGGTTCGGCGGGGGGGCGACATTCAGTACTTC	CASSQDQRWVRRGGDIQYF
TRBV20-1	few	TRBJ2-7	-	TGCAGTGCTGATGGCGTGAGCTCCTACGAGCAGTACTTC	CSADGVSSYEQYF
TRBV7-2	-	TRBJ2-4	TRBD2	TGTGCCAGCAGCTTTAGCGGGGGGACTCTAGCCAAAAACATGCAGTACTTC	CASSFSGGTLAKNMQYF
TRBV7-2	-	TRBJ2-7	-	TGTGCCAGCAGCTTAGTATTACCCCTCTACGAGCAGTACTTC	CASSLVLPLYEQYF
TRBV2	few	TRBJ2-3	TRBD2	TGTGCCAGCATGGGGACTAGCGGACGCACAGATACGCAGTATTTT	CASMGTSGRTDTQYF
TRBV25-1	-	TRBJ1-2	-	TGTGCCAGCAGTGAATCAACGGCCATCTATGGCTACACCTTC	CASSESTAIYGYTF
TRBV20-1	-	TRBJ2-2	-	TGCAGTGCTTTCCTCGCCCCGGCTAGCAACACCGGGGAGCTGTTTTTT	CSAFLAPASNTGELFF
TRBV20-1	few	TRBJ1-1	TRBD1	TGCAGTGCTAGAGCTGCGGACAGGGGAGGTATGGCTTTCTTT	CSARAADRGGMAFF
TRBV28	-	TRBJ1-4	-	TGTGCCAGCAGCGCAAGGGGTCTGGAAAAACTGTTTTTT	CASSARGLEKLFF
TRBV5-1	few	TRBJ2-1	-	TGCGCCAGCAGCTTTTCCTTCGACAGAATTGAGCAGTTCTTC	CASSFSFDRIEQFF
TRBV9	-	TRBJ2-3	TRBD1	TGTGCCAGCAGCACGGAGGGGACAGGGGTCTACGAGCAGTATTTT	CASSTEGTGVYEQYF
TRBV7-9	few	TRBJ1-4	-	TGTGCCAGCAGCCCTATGGCCCTTTCTCGGCGACTGTTTTTT	CASSPMALSRRLFF
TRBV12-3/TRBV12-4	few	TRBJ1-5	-	TGTGCCAGCAGCCCCAGACGCAGGGACCAGCCCCAGCATTTT	CASSPRRRDQPQHF
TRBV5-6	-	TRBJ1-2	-	TGTGCCAGCAGCTTGAGCGGGTCAGACAGAGACACCTTC	CASSLSGSDRDTF
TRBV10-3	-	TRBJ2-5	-	TGTGCCATCAGTGAGTTTAACGGGGAAGAGACCCAGTACTTC	CAISEFNGEETQYF
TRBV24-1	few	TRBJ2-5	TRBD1	TGTGCCACCAGGTCGACAGGGATCCAGACCCAGTACTTC	CATRSTGIQTQYF
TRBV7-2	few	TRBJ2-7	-	TGTGCCAGCAGGCCTACAGCTACCTACGAGCAGTACTTC	CASRPTATYEQYF
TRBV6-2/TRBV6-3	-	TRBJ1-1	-	TGTGCCAGCGGGGAAGCGTCGACTGAAGCTTTCTTT	CASGEASTEAFF
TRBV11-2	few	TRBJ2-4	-	TGTGCCAGCAGCTCCTTAGCGGATAACAAAAACATTCAGTACTTC	CASSSLADNKNIQYF
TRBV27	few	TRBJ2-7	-	TGTGCCAGCAGTCCCTTGGACGGGGGGCCAACCTACGAGCAGTACTTC	CASSPLDGGPTYEQYF
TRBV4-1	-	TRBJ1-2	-	TGCGCCAGCAGCCAAAAGCAGGGTAAAGCTAACTATGGCTACACCTTC	CASSQKQGKANYGYTF
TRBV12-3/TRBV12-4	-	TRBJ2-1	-	TGTGCCACCTTTGGCGGCTACTCCTACAATGAGCAGTTCTTC	CATFGGYSYNEQFF
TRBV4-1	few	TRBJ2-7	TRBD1	TGCGTCAGCAGCCAGGGACAGGGGGCCTACGAGCAGTACTTC	CVSSQGQGAYEQYF
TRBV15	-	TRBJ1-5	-	TGTGCCACCAGCAGAGATCGAAGTAGCAATCAGCCCCAGCATTTT	CATSRDRSSNQPQHF
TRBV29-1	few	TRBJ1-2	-	TGCAGCGTTGAGGTAGACCGACCGGGGCTTGGCTGCACCTTC	CSVEVDRPGLGCTF
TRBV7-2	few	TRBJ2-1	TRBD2	TGTGCCAGCACCCCTAGCGGGGGGGCCATTGAGCAGTTCTTC	CASTPSGGAIEQFF
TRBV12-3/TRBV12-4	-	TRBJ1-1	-	TGTGCCAGCACTCTAGGGGACTCCACTGAAGCTTTCTTT	CASTLGDSTEAFF
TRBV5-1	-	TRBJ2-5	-	TGCGCCAGCAGCTTCACGACCGGTGCTCTGGAAGAGACCCAGTACTTC	CASSFTTGALEETQYF
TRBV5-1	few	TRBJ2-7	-	TGCGCCAGCAGCTTGGCCGGGACGGCCCCCTTCGAGCAGTACTTC	CASSLAGTAPFEQYF
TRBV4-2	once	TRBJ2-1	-	TGTGCCAGCAGCCAAGGACTGGCGGCCGACAATGAGCAGTTCTTC	CASSQGLAADNEQFF
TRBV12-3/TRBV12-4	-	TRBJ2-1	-	TGTGCCAGCAGTTTCGGGGTTTACAATGAGCAGTTCTTC	CASSFGVYNEQFF
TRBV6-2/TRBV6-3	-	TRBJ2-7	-	TGTGCCAGCAGTTACTCCCGACTAACGGACGAGCAGTACTTC	CASSYSRLTDEQYF
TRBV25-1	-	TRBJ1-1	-	TGTGCCAGCAGTGAATACGACAGTCTAATGAGCACTGAAGCTTTCTTT	CASSEYDSLMSTEAFF
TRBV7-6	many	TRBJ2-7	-	TGTGCCAGCAGCCTCGGCGAAAGAGAGCAGTACTTC	CASSLGEREQYF
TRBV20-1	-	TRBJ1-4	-	TGCAGTGCTAGTCGAGGAAGAACTAATGAAAAACTGTTTTTT	CSASRGRTNEKLFF